The next 27 T cell receptor beta chains were all read from a single sample in a study of blood T cell repertoires in COVID-19. The assay was immunoSEQ multiplex PCR, and TCRdb's table has in-frame clones only and misses some. Of 43,000 or so clones in the sample, roughly 87% were seen once. Sequenced input: peripheral blood. The origin of the receptors is a man aged 55 to 70 with active COVID-19.

The chain is built from TRBV14 and TRBJ2-5, with D uncertain. The CDR3 is made up of 15 amino acids. V gave up 0 bases and J gave up 7 bases, with 15 bases separating them. Germline CDR1 SGHDN, CDR2 FVKESK. CDR3: CASSQDPTPSGTQYF. For the CDR3, the DNA is TGTGCCAGCAGCCAAGATCCTACGCCGTCAGGGACCCAGTACTTC. The whole variable domain, filled in from reference TRBV14 and TRBJ2-5, reads EAGVTQFPSHSVIEKGQTVTLRCDPISGHDNLYWYRRVMGKEIKFLLHFVKESKQDESGMPNNRFLAERTGGTYSTLKVQPAELEDSGVYFCASSQDPTPSGTQYFGPGTRLLVL.

The rearrangement uses TRBV9 and TRBJ2-1; 10 positions match TRBD2. Trimming removed 1 base from V and 9 bases from J; junction bases left unmatched: 7. The CDR3 covers 15 residues. Germline-derived CDR1 and CDR2 are SGDLS and YYNGEE. In nucleotides, the CDR3 is TGTGCCAGCAGCGTAAGCGGGGGGGCCGGATCTGAGCAGTTCTTC. Its protein product is CASSVSGGAGSEQFF.

Concerning this clone: Other DNA sequences in the sample encode the same CDR3. The rearrangement joins TRBV10-3 to TRBJ2-7; the match to TRBD2 covers 13 bases. Trimming removed 8 bases from V and 5 bases from J; junction bases left unmatched: 3. The CDR3 covers 13 residues. Germline lookup yields CDR1 ENHRY and CDR2 SYGVKD. The CDR3 bases are TGTGCCATCGGACTAGCGGGAGTGGACGAGCAGTACTTC. This sequence encodes CAIGLAGVDEQYF.

J is TRBJ1-1 and V is TRBV19; D not resolved. The CDR3 consists of 13 residues. The V gene's germline CDR1 is LNHDA and CDR2 SQIVND (reference sequence). The V end lost 1 base, the J end lost 5 bases, and 8 bases lay between the germline ends. In DNA, the CDR3 is TGTGCCAGTAGTATAGCTTTTTTTACTGAAGCTTTCTTT. This translates into CASSIAFFTEAFF.

The genes are TRBV12-3 or TRBV12-4 and TRBJ2-5; D unclear. The CDR3 length is 13 residues. The V end was cut by 10 bases, the J end by 2 bases, with 14 bases between. DNA of the CDR3: TGTGCCACCTCTAGGTCCGGGCAAGAGACCCAGTACTTC. It codes for CATSRSGQETQYF.

In this sample, this clone turned up once. The rearrangement uses TRBV5-1 and TRBJ2-1; a possible D gene is TRBD1 (7 bases). Trimming removed 2 bases at V and 4 bases at J, with 13 bases between. This CDR3 comprises 15 residues. The germline V gene encodes CDR1 SGHRS and CDR2 YFSETQ. The CDR3 sequence: CASSLGPGGYNEQFF. The CDR3 coding sequence is TGCGCCAGCAGCTTAGGACCAGGGGGGTACAATGAGCAGTTCTTC.

The chain employs TRBV27 and TRBJ2-7, with 7 bases aligning to TRBD2. CDR1 is MNHEY, CDR2 SMNVEV, per germline (reference sequence). This CDR3 is 14 amino acids long. The V and J ends lost 6 bases and 2 bases, in that order; junction bases with no gene match: 7. The CDR3 is CASRRTGGPYEQYF. CDR3 bases: TGTGCCAGCAGACGAACGGGAGGCCCCTACGAGCAGTACTTC.

The V call is TRBV7-3, the J call TRBJ2-2; perhaps TRBD2 as D (6 bases). Germline V lookup: CDR1 SGHTA, CDR2 FQGTGA. CDR3 length: 15 amino acids. Trimming shortened V by 2 bases and J by 7 bases, and 14 bases separated the two germline ends. The CDR3 region has the DNA TGTGCCAGCAGCTTATCCGGGACTTCGGGCGGGGAGCTGTTTTTT. Its translation is CASSLSGTSGGELFF. The full variable domain, with the rest looked up from reference TRBV7-3 and TRBJ2-2, is GAGVSQTPSNKVTEKGKYVELRCDPISGHTALYWYRQSLGQGPEFLIYFQGTGAADDSGLPNDRFFAVRPEGSVSTLKIQRTERGDSAVYLCASSLSGTSGGELFFGEGSRLTVL.

The rearrangement joins TRBV19 to TRBJ2-1; 9 positions agree with TRBD2. The V segment lost 7 bases and the J segment 1 base; nucleotides outside the gene matches: 5. CDR3 size: 15 residues. CDR1 is LNHDA and CDR2 is SQIVND in the germline V gene (reference sequence). Here the CDR3 DNA reads TGTGCCAGTACGGGGCGGGGGGGTTCCTACAATGAGCAGTTCTTC. Its translation: CASTGRGGSYNEQFF.

This rearrangement joins TRBV9 to TRBJ2-1, with D hard to call. The V gene lost 0 bases and the J gene lost 6 bases, with 7 bases spanning the gap. The CDR3 totals 13 residues. The germline CDR1 and CDR2 sequences are SGDLS and YYNGEE. CDR3 sequence (DNA): TGTGCCAGCAGCGTAGATCCCTCCAATGAGCAGTTCTTC. Translation gives CASSVDPSNEQFF.

This clone was observed a few times. The chain carries TRBV6-5 and TRBJ1-1, with 8 bases fitting TRBD1. The germline CDR1 and CDR2 sequences are MNHEY and SVGAGI. This CDR3 is built from 14 residues. The V and J ends lost 8 bases and 3 bases, in that order; junction bases with no gene match: 8. The CDR3, as DNA: TGTGCCAGCGCCCGAAACAGGGGGGACACTGAAGCTTTCTTT. Amino acids: CASARNRGDTEAFF.

This clone was detected once. The chain has TRBV7-2 and TRBJ2-2; TRBD1 agrees at 7 bases. Germline trimming cut 0 bases from V and 6 bases from J; bases unmatched to any gene: 7. This CDR3 is built from 16 residues. Per germline, CDR1 SGHTA and CDR2 FQGNSA. CDR3 bases: TGTGCCAGCAGCTTAGCGGGGGCAGGGGGTTCCGGGGAGCTGTTTTTT. Protein: CASSLAGAGGSGELFF.

V gene TRBV10-2 combines with J gene TRBJ2-5; no firm D call. V lost 0 bases to trimming and J lost 3 bases, with 5 bases between them. CDR1 and CDR2 (germline): WSHSY, SAAADI. CDR3 length: 13 residues. The chain's CDR3 is CASSESAEETQYF. The DNA of the CDR3 is TGCGCCAGCAGTGAGTCGGCGGAAGAGACCCAGTACTTC.

The genes are TRBV4-1 and TRBJ2-3; 9 nucleotides match TRBD1. Germline CDR1 and CDR2: MGHRA and YSYEKL. CDR3 length: 15 amino acids. With V trimmed by 0 bases and J by 5 bases, 3 bases remained unmatched. The CDR3 spells CASSQDGTGKDTQYF. The CDR3 bases are TGCGCCAGCAGCCAAGACGGGACAGGGAAAGATACGCAGTATTTT.

The chain joins TRBV6-1 to TRBJ2-1, with 8 bases fitting TRBD2. V lost 2 bases to trimming and J lost 9 bases; unmatched junction nucleotides: 9. Germline V gives CDR1 MNHNS, CDR2 SASEGT. This CDR3 has 15 residues. The CDR3 protein is CASSELPGGGGEQFF. The CDR3 nucleotides read TGTGCCAGCAGTGAATTACCGGGAGGGGGAGGTGAGCAGTTCTTC.

The chain is built from TRBV3-1 (or the pseudogene TRBV3-2) and TRBJ2-1, with a tentative D call TRBD2 (6 bases). The CDR3 has 13 residues. Per germline, CDR1 LGHDT and CDR2 YNNKEL (reference sequence). Trimming removed 5 bases from V and 5 bases from J, with 10 bases in between. CDR3 nucleotide sequence: TGTGCCAGCAGCTTTGGAGGGCACAATGAGCAGTTCTTC. This gives the protein CASSFGGHNEQFF.

The chain uses TRBV21-1 and TRBJ1-2. TRBV21-1 is deemed a pseudogene. The CDR3 has 15 amino acids. CDR3 region: CASSKGSLGRDGYTF. The CDR3 DNA is TGTGCCAGCAGCAAAGGGTCCTTGGGGAGGGACGGCTACACCTTC.

This clone was observed a single time. V and J are TRBV7-9 and TRBJ1-6; 8 bases match TRBD1. CDR3 length equals 17 residues. With V trimmed by 5 bases and J by 0 bases, 6 bases remained unmatched. Germline V gene data show CDR1 as SEHNR and CDR2 as FQNEAQ (reference sequence). CDR3 nucleotides: TGTGCCAGCAGCCCGGGACAGGACCACTCCTATAATTCACCCCTCCACTTT. This codes for CASSPGQDHSYNSPLHF.

The V call is TRBV2, the J call TRBJ2-7, with D possibly matching TRBD1 (6 bases). This CDR3 is built from 13 residues. Germline CDR1 reads SNHLY; CDR2 reads FYNNEI. The V and J ends lost 3 bases and 3 bases respectively, with 9 bases between them. The CDR3 DNA follows: TGTGCCAGCAGTGAGGTAGGGGGCTACGAGCAGTACTTC. The encoded protein is CASSEVGGYEQYF.

This chain joins TRBV5-1 and TRBJ1-5; TRBD1 might be the D (6 bases). The germline V and J ends were trimmed by 0 bases and 4 bases, with 11 bases remaining between them. There are 15 residues in the CDR3. Germline V CDR1 and CDR2: SGHRS, YFSETQ. The CDR3 sequence: CASSLGQGLNQPQHF. CDR3 nucleotides: TGCGCCAGCAGCTTGGGGCAGGGGCTGAATCAGCCCCAGCATTTT.

As concerns this clone: The same CDR3 arises from other DNA sequences in this sample as well. The genes are TRBV27 and TRBJ2-7; D is perhaps TRBD2 (6 bases). V lost 3 bases to trimming and J lost 4 bases, with 7 bases between them. The CDR3 runs to 12 residues. CDR1 MNHEY and CDR2 SMNVEV come from the germline V gene (reference sequence). The chain's CDR3 is CASSFGGYEQYF. The CDR3 coding sequence is TGTGCCAGCAGTTTTGGAGGGTACGAGCAGTACTTC.

CDR3 region: CASSPFYEQYF. CDR3 DNA: TGTGCCAGCAGTCCTTTCTACGAGCAGTACTTC. The chain couples TRBV28 to TRBJ2-7; D gene uncertain. V was clipped by 5 bases and J by 3 bases, with 5 bases between them. Germline V gene data show CDR1 as MDHEN and CDR2 as SYDVKM. CDR3 size: 11 residues.

This clone was seen a few times. The chain is built from TRBV10-3 and TRBJ2-3; D is ambiguous. The length of the CDR3 is 12 residues. The V gene's germline CDR1 is ENHRY and CDR2 SYGVKD. V lost 2 bases, J lost 5 bases, and 5 bases lay in between. CDR3: CAISEPGDTQYF. As DNA, the CDR3 is TGTGCCATCAGTGAGCCGGGAGATACGCAGTATTTT.

The V and J genes are TRBV29-1 and TRBJ1-1, with TRBD1 matching over 10 bases. Germline V gene data show CDR1 as SQVTM and CDR2 as ANQGSEA. This CDR3 has 14 amino acids. V lost 6 bases, J lost 4 bases, and 8 bases stayed unmatched. The CDR3 protein is CSVADRGLITEAFF. The DNA for the CDR3 is TGCAGCGTGGCCGACAGGGGGCTGATCACTGAAGCTTTCTTT.

The gene calls are TRBV5-5 and TRBJ2-5; the D gene is possibly TRBD1 (5 bases). This CDR3 has 14 amino acids. CDR1 is SGHKS and CDR2 is YYEKEE in the germline V gene (reference sequence). Between the trimmed V and J ends, which lost 4 bases and 6 bases, there was a span of 16 bases. The DNA of the CDR3 is TGTGCCAGCAGCCCCAGGGTAGTAATTCAGACCCAGTACTTC. It specifies CASSPRVVIQTQYF.

The rearrangement joins TRBV27 to TRBJ2-2, with TRBD1 matching over 11 bases. V trimming: 5 bases; J trimming: 4 bases; junction bases outside the gene matches: 3. The CDR3 consists of 15 residues. The germline V gene has CDR1 MNHEY and CDR2 SMNVEV (reference sequence). CDR3 nucleotides: TGTGCCAGCAGTCCCGGGACAGGGGGCACCGGGGAGCTGTTTTTT. Encoded protein: CASSPGTGGTGELFF.

The chain couples TRBV19 to TRBJ2-3; no clear D. Per the germline V gene, CDR1 is LNHDA and CDR2 is SQIVND (reference sequence). The length of the CDR3 is 12 residues. V lost 5 bases and J 6 bases, leaving 9 bases between the germline ends. The CDR3 protein is CASSPRWDTQYF. The CDR3 nucleotides read TGTGCCAGTAGTCCGCGTTGGGATACGCAGTATTTT.